Each of the 9 T cell receptor beta chains below was sequenced from the same sample in a study of technical replicates of blood from several donors. Measured with immunoSEQ multiplex PCR; TCRdb has only the in-frame clones, and not every one. Among tens of thousands of clones, 85% to 95% were seen once, and the ten largest hold 0.25%. Sequenced input: T cells isolated from PBMCs. These receptors all stem from a human donor in good health.

The genes are TRBV4-2 and TRBJ2-7; the match to TRBD1 covers 10 bases. Per the germline V gene, CDR1 is LGHNA and CDR2 is YNFKEQ. This CDR3 spans 15 amino acids. V gave up 0 bases and J gave up 6 bases; unmatched junction bases: 5. CDR3 in DNA: TGTGCCAGCAGCCAAGATCGACAGGGGGCGGGCGAGCAGTACTTC. Its translation is CASSQDRQGAGEQYF.

CDR3 DNA: TGTGCCAGCAGCTTAGACCTAGCGGGCCGCACAGATACGCAGTATTTT. Its translation is CASSLDLAGRTDTQYF. This chain connects TRBV7-9 to TRBJ2-3; 8 bases fit TRBD2. After removal of 1 base from V and 1 base from J, the junction contained 4 bases not matched to a gene. Germline V gene lookup returns CDR1 SEHNR and CDR2 FQNEAQ (reference sequence). This CDR3 is built from 16 residues.

The V gene is TRBV2, the J gene TRBJ2-7; TRBD1 is a possible D gene (6 bases). The germline V gene has CDR1 SNHLY and CDR2 FYNNEI. V lost 5 bases and J 6 bases, leaving 11 bases between the germline ends. This CDR3 spans 12 amino acids. Here the CDR3 DNA reads TGTGCCAGCAGTTGGGCAGGGGCCGAGCAGTACTTC. Protein sequence: CASSWAGAEQYF.

The V call is TRBV6-6, the J call TRBJ2-1; the match to TRBD1 covers 7 bases. The CDR3 is made up of 15 amino acids. J was trimmed by 5 bases and V by 6 bases; bases with no gene match: 10. Looked up from germline, CDR1 is MNHNY and CDR2 is SVGAGI (reference sequence). The CDR3 region is CASRAGTVGNNEQFF. The CDR3 bases are TGTGCCAGCAGAGCCGGGACAGTGGGAAACAATGAGCAGTTCTTC.

J is TRBJ1-5 and V is TRBV18; 8 bases line up with TRBD1. The CDR3 length is 15 residues. Germline trimming cut 2 bases from V and 7 bases from J; bases unmatched to any gene: 7. The V gene's germline CDR1 is KGHSH and CDR2 LQKENI. The CDR3, as DNA: TGTGCCAGCTCACCAGATTCAGGGGGCCGACAGCCCCAGCATTTT. Translated: CASSPDSGGRQPQHF.

The V call is TRBV2, the J call TRBJ1-2; a possible D gene is TRBD1 (6 bases). CDR1 is SNHLY and CDR2 is FYNNEI in the germline V gene. This CDR3 comprises 21 residues. With 0 bases removed from V and 0 bases from J, the gap between germline ends came to 26 bases. This chain's CDR3 is CASSEASNPWTATRANYGYTF. The CDR3 coding sequence is TGTGCCAGCAGTGAAGCGTCAAACCCTTGGACAGCGACGCGCGCTAACTATGGCTACACCTTC. The full variable domain, in which reference TRBV2 and TRBJ1-2 provide the parts outside the CDR3, is EPEVTQTPSHQVTQMGQEVILRCVPISNHLYFYWYRQILGQKVEFLVSFYNNEISEKSEIFDDQFSVERPDGSNFTLKIRSTKLEDSAMYFCASSEASNPWTATRANYGYTFGSGTRLTVV.

This chain joins TRBV25-1 and TRBJ1-2, with 9 bases lining up with TRBD1. The germline V gene has CDR1 MGHDK and CDR2 SYGVNS. This CDR3 is built from 15 residues. V shed 4 bases, J shed 8 bases, and the junction held 11 bases outside the gene matches. In DNA, the CDR3 is TGTGCCAGCAGTGCCTCCGGGACAGGGTTGGGAGGCTACACCTTC. It is translated as CASSASGTGLGGYTF.

The rearrangement uses TRBV6-1 and TRBJ2-1; D gene uncertain. Germline loops: CDR1 MNHNS, CDR2 SASEGT. V shed 5 bases and J shed 0 bases, with 8 bases lying between them. CDR3 length equals 14 residues. CDR3 residues: CASSHGGSYNEQFF. CDR3 bases: TGTGCCAGCAGTCATGGCGGCTCCTACAATGAGCAGTTCTTC.

This rearrangement joins TRBV7-9 to TRBJ1-5; 7 bases are a match to TRBD1. With 5 bases clipped from V and 4 bases from J, the junction kept 8 bases outside the gene matches. This CDR3 is 15 amino acids long. Germline loops: CDR1 SEHNR, CDR2 FQNEAQ (reference sequence). The CDR3: CASSGTGTVNQPQHF. The CDR3 DNA reads TGTGCCAGCAGCGGAACCGGGACAGTTAATCAGCCCCAGCATTTT.